This T cell receptor beta chain originates from a study of cytotoxic CD8 clonotypes in ibrutinib-treated CLL. Whole-study findings and limits: Ibrutinib response saw clonality rise, and progression saw it return toward baseline.

The assay was immunoSEQ multiplex PCR, and TCRdb's table has in-frame clones only and misses some. The sample has about 85,000 clones, around 79% seen once. Comment on this clone: As yet, its antigen is unknown.

The CDR3 runs to 13 residues. With 5 bases removed from V and 2 bases from J, the gap between germline ends came to 9 bases. Germline assignment: CDR1 LNHDA and CDR2 SQIVND (reference sequence). Sequenced here: PBMCs, sampled after 12 months of ibrutinib treatment. The rearrangement links TRBV19 to TRBJ1-2, with a weak D call TRBD1 (5 bases). The receptor was derived from a human donor with chronic lymphocytic leukemia. CDR3 in DNA: TGTGCCAGTAGTGTCGACAGAAACTATGGCTACACCTTC. This sequence encodes CASSVDRNYGYTF.